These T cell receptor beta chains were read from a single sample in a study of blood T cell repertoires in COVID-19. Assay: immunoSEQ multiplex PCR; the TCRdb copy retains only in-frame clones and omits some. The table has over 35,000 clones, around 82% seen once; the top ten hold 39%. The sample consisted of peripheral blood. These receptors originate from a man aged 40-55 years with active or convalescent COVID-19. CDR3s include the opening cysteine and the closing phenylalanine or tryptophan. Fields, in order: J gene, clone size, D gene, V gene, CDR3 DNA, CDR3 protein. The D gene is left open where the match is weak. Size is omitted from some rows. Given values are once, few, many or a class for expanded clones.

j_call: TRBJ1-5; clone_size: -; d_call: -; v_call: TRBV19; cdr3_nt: TGTGCCAGTAGTATAAGAGGGACTGAGGGCAATCAGCCCCAGCATTTT; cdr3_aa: CASSIRGTEGNQPQHF
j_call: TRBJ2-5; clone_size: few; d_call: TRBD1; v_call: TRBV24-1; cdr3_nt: TGTGCCACCAGTGATTCCGGGACAGTTAACCTTCTTCAAGAGACCCAGTACTTC; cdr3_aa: CATSDSGTVNLLQETQYF
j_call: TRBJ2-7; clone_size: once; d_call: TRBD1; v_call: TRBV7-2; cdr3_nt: TGTGCCAGCAGTTTCGGGACAGGTCCCTACGAGCAGTACTTC; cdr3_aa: CASSFGTGPYEQYF
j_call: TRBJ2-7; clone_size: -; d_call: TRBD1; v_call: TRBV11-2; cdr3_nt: TGTGCCAGCAGCTACGGACAGGGTGGGGAGCAGTACTTC; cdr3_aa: CASSYGQGGEQYF
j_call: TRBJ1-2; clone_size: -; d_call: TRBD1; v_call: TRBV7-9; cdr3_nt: TGTGCCAGCAGCCCTGGGACAGGACCCTATGGCTACACCTTC; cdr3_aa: CASSPGTGPYGYTF
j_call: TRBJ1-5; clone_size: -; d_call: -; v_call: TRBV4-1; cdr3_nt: TGCGCCAGCAGCCAAGAAAACAGCGGGAGCAGCAATCAGCCCCAGCATTTT; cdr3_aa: CASSQENSGSSNQPQHF
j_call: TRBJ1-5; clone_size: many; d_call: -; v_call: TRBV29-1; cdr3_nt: TGCAGCGTACAGGGTCTAGGGCAGCCCCAGCATTTT; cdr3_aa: CSVQGLGQPQHF
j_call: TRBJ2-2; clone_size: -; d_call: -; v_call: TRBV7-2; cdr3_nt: TGTGCCAGCAGCTTATTCAAGAACACCGGGGAGCTGTTTTTT; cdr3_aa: CASSLFKNTGELFF
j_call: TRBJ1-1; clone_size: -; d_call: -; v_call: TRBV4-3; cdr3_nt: TGCGCCAGCAGCCAAGTCCCTACGCAGGGTATGAACACTGAAGCTTTCTTT; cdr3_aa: CASSQVPTQGMNTEAFF
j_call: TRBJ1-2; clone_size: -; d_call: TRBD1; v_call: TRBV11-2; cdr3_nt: TGTGCCAGCAGCTTTGGCCGACAGGGAAACTATGGCTACACCTTC; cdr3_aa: CASSFGRQGNYGYTF
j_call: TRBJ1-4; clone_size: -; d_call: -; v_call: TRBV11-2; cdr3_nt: TGTGCCAGCAGCCCCGGGGGTGAAAAACTGTTTTTT; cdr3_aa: CASSPGGEKLFF
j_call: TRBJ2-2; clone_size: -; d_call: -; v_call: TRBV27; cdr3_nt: TGTGCCAGCAGTTTTCGGGGCACCGGGGAGCTGTTTTTT; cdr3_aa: CASSFRGTGELFF
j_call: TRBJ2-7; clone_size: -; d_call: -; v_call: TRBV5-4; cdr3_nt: TGTGCCAGCAGCTTCGTGCAGACCTACGAGCAGTACTTC; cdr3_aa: CASSFVQTYEQYF
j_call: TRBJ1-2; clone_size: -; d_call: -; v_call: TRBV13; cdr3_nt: TGTGCCAGCAGCTTTAGTGTTAAAGGGGCAGGGTCCTCCGTCTATGGCTACACCTTC; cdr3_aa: CASSFSVKGAGSSVYGYTF
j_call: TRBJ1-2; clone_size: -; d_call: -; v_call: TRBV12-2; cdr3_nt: TGTGCAAGTCGCTCCCCCCATAGACAACCCAACTATGGCTACACCTTC; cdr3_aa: CASRSPHRQPNYGYTF
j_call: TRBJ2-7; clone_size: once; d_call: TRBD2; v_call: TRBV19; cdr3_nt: TGTGCCAGTAGTAGAGCGGGACGGGCGAGCTCCTACGAGCAGTACTTC; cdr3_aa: CASSRAGRASSYEQYF
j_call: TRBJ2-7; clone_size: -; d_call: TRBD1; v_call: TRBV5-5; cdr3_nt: TGTGCCAGCAGCCTAAGGACAGGGGCCTACGAGCAGTACTTC; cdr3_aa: CASSLRTGAYEQYF
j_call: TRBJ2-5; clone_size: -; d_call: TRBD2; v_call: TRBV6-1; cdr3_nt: TGTGCCAGCAGTGGAGGATCTAGCGGGGGCCCACGTCAAGAGACCCAGTACTTC; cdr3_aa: CASSGGSSGGPRQETQYF
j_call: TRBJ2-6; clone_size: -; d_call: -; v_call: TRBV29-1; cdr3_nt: TGCAGCGCCCTGCAGGGCTCTGGGGCCAACGTCCTGACTTTC; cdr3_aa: CSALQGSGANVLTF
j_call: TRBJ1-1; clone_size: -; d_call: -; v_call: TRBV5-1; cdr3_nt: TGCGCCAGCAGCTTATCGGGAGGAAGAACTGAAGCTTTCTTT; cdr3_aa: CASSLSGGRTEAFF
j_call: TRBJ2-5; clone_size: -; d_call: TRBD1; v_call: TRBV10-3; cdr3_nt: TGTGCCATCAGGAAGGGACAGGGAGGTGAGACCCAGTACTTC; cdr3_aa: CAIRKGQGGETQYF
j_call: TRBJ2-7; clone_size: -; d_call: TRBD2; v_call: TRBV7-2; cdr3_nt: TGTGCCAGCAGCTTTTCTAGCGGAGACTACGAGCAGTACTTC; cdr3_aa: CASSFSSGDYEQYF
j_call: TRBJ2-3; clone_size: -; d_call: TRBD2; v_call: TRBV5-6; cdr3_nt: TGTGCCAGCAGCTCAGGACTAGCCACAGATACGCAGTATTTT; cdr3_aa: CASSSGLATDTQYF
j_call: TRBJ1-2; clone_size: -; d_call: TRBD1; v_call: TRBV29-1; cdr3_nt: TGCAGCGTTGAAGGGGACAGGGATGGCTACACCTTC; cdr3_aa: CSVEGDRDGYTF
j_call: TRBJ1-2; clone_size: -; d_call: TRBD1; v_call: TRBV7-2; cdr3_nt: TGTGCCAGCAGCCCTCGGACAGGGGGCAACTATGGCTACACCTTC; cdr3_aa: CASSPRTGGNYGYTF
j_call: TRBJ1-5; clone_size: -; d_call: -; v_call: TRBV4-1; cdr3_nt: TGCGCCAGCAGCCAAGACATGAGCGCTGTTAGGCCCCAGCATTTT; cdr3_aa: CASSQDMSAVRPQHF
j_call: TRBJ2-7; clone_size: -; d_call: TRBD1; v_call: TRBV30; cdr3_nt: TGTGCCTGGAGCAGGGGGCTAGGGTACGAGCAGTACTTC; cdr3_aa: CAWSRGLGYEQYF
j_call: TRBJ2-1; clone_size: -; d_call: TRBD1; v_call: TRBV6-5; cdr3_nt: TGTGCCAGCAGTTATAGTACAGGGGGCCCTGAGCAGTTCTTC; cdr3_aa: CASSYSTGGPEQFF
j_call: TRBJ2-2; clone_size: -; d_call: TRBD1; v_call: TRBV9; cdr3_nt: TGTGCCAGCAGCGTTTCCGGGACAGGGGGCTCTACCGGGGAGCTGTTTTTT; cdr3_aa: CASSVSGTGGSTGELFF
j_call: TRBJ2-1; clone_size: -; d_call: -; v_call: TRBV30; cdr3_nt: TGTGCCTGGAGTGTAGGGAAATCAGGGGAGCAGTTCTTC; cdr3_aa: CAWSVGKSGEQFF
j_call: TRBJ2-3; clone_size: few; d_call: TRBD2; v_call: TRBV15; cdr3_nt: TGTGCCACCGCGGGAGGACCCCAAGATACGCAGTATTTT; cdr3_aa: CATAGGPQDTQYF
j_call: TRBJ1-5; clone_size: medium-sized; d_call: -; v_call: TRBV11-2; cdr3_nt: TGTGCCAGCGGCCGGCCCCAGCATTTT; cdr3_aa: CASGRPQHF
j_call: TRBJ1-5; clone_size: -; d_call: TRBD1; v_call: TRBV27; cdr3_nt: TGTGCCAGCAGTTTACTGGGACAGGAAAAAAATCAGCCCCAGCATTTT; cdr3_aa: CASSLLGQEKNQPQHF
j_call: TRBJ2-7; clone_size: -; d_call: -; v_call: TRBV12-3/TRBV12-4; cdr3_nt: TGTGCCAGCAGTTGGGGCGCTTCCTACGAGCAGTACTTC; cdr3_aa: CASSWGASYEQYF
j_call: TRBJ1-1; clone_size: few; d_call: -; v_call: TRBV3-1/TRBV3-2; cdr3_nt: TGTGCCAGCAGTCAAGCCGGACAAGAAGCTTTCTTT; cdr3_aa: CASSQAGQEAFF
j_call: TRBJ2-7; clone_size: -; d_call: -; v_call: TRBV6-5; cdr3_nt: TGTGCCAGCAAAAGGGACTCGACTGCCTACGAGCAGTACTTC; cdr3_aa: CASKRDSTAYEQYF
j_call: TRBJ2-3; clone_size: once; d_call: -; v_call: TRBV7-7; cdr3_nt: TGTGCCAGCAGCTTGGGGCAGGGTCGGAAAGATACGCAGTATTTT; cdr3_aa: CASSLGQGRKDTQYF
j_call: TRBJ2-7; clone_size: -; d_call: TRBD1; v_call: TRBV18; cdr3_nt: TGTGCCAGCCTCCGGACAGGGATCTACGAGCAGTACTTC; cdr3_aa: CASLRTGIYEQYF